The 32 T cell receptor beta chains below all came from one sample that was sequenced in a study of naive and memory T cell subsets. TCR cDNA received a 3' ligated oligonucleotide that carried a UMI. Four PCR rounds used nested alpha and beta constant region primers plus the SP2 primer. TCRdb itself ran the 5' RACE reads through MiXCR, one entry per CDR3 protein. The sample holds over 50,000 distinct CDR3 sequences, around 8% seen once. The receptors were sampled from a female donor in good health.

This clonotype was counted at least ten times. The genes are TRBV7-2 and TRBJ2-5, with TRBD1 matching 9 bases. The CDR3 has 14 amino acids. Germline-derived CDR1 and CDR2 are SGHTA and FQGNSA. The junction had 5 bases not matched to a gene; V was cut back by 5 bases and J by 4 bases. This chain's CDR3 is CASSPGTGRETQYF. The DNA of the CDR3 is TGTGCCAGCAGCCCGGGGACAGGGAGAGAGACCCAGTACTTC.

This clonotype was seen only a few times. The chain employs TRBV6-5 and TRBJ1-6; D is unresolved. The CDR3 loop spans 13 amino acids. V lost 6 bases, J lost 6 bases, and 9 bases lay in between. Germline CDR1 is MNHEY and CDR2 is SVGAGI. For the CDR3, the DNA is TGTGCCAGCAGATCTATGGTTAATTCACCCCTCCACTTT. It encodes CASRSMVNSPLHF.

The V call is TRBV12-3 or TRBV12-4, the J call TRBJ1-2, with D unresolved. This CDR3 has 12 amino acids. The V and J ends lost 4 bases and 7 bases respectively, with 10 bases between them. Here the CDR3 reads CASSSRGTGYTF. Here the CDR3 DNA reads TGTGCCAGCAGTTCCCGGGGTACTGGCTACACCTTC.

This chain connects TRBV12-3 or TRBV12-4 to TRBJ2-1, with a tentative D call TRBD2 (6 bases). This CDR3 is built from 13 residues. The ends were cut back, 5 bases at V and 7 bases at J, with 12 bases in the middle. CDR3 nucleotides: TGTGCCAGCAGTCCTCACGCGGGGAATGAGCAGTTCTTC. Translation: CASSPHAGNEQFF.

The chain couples TRBV5-1 to TRBJ2-1; 7 nucleotides line up with TRBD1. J lost 6 bases, V lost 2 bases, and 5 bases had no gene match. The length of the CDR3 is 14 residues. The germline V gene has CDR1 SGHRS and CDR2 YFSETQ. The chain's CDR3 is CASSLGGATNEQFF. In DNA, the CDR3 is TGCGCCAGCAGCTTAGGGGGCGCGACCAATGAGCAGTTCTTC.

This chain's CDR3 is CASKTGGQPTEAFF. The CDR3 DNA reads as TGTGCCAGCAAAACGGGGGGGCAGCCCACTGAAGCTTTCTTT. The rearrangement uses TRBV6-5 and TRBJ1-1; possibly TRBD1 for D (6 bases). The CDR3 extends over 14 amino acids. V lost 7 bases and J 4 bases, leaving 16 bases between the germline ends. Germline V gives CDR1 MNHEY, CDR2 SVGAGI.

This clonotype was counted a few times. The chain joins TRBV5-4 to TRBJ2-1; possibly TRBD1 for D (5 bases). From germline, CDR1 is SGHNT and CDR2 YYREEE (reference sequence). V dropped 3 bases and J dropped 7 bases, with 14 bases sitting between them. The length of the CDR3 is 14 residues. CDR3 residues: CASSSRVGANEQFF. CDR3 coding DNA: TGTGCCAGCAGCTCCCGAGTAGGGGCAAATGAGCAGTTCTTC. Full variable domain (remainder filled in from reference TRBV5-4 and TRBJ2-1): ETGVTQSPTHLIKTRGQQVTLRCSSQSGHNTVSWYQQALGQGPQFIFQYYREEENGRGNFPPRFSGLQFPNYSSELNVNALELDDSALYLCASSSRVGANEQFFGPGTRLTVL.

This clonotype was found many times. The gene calls are TRBV27 and TRBJ1-1; perhaps TRBD1 as D (5 bases). V lost 8 bases, J lost 6 bases, and 10 bases lay in between. The V gene's germline CDR1 is MNHEY and CDR2 SMNVEV (reference sequence). The CDR3 length is 11 residues. The CDR3 DNA reads as TGTGCCAGCGGGAGGGGAGCTGAAGCTTTCTTT. It specifies CASGRGAEAFF.

This clonotype was recorded a few times. The V and J genes are TRBV5-1 and TRBJ1-3; D is unresolved. Germline lookup yields CDR1 SGHRS and CDR2 YFSETQ. The CDR3 runs 14 residues. The V gene lost 5 bases and the J gene lost 4 bases, with 13 bases spanning the gap. For the CDR3, the DNA is TGCGCCAGCAGTTCCTTATCCGGGGGAAACACCATATATTTT. This translates into CASSSLSGGNTIYF.

The V gene is TRBV6-1, the J gene TRBJ1-1; D is undetermined. Germline CDR1 reads MNHNS; CDR2 reads SASEGT. This CDR3 is built from 15 residues. V was trimmed by 6 bases and J by 6 bases, leaving 20 bases between them. Here the CDR3 DNA reads TGTGCCAGCAGCCCGCGGCGGGATGGAAGCCCTGAAGCTTTCTTT. This encodes CASSPRRDGSPEAFF.

The table lists this clonotype with a few counts. The V and J genes are TRBV3-1 and TRBJ2-5; 11 bases align to TRBD2. J was trimmed by 2 bases and V by 0 bases; bases with no gene match: 11. The CDR3 is 19 amino acids. Germline values: CDR1 LGHDT, CDR2 YNNKEL (reference sequence). The DNA of the CDR3 is TGTGCCAGCAGCCAAGAAGGCAGGCTAGCGGGGGGCCAACAAGAGACCCAGTACTTC. This encodes CASSQEGRLAGGQQETQYF.

The chain carries TRBV18 and TRBJ2-2; TRBD2 matches 7 bases. From germline, CDR1 is KGHSH and CDR2 LQKENI. The trim removed 4 bases at V and 1 base at J, leaving 12 bases unmatched. The CDR3 totals 18 residues. For the CDR3, the DNA is TGTGCCAGCTCACAACCAAAGAGCGGGAATTTGAACACCGGGGAGCTGTTTTTT. Protein: CASSQPKSGNLNTGELFF.

This clonotype came up many times. The chain combines TRBV27 with TRBJ1-5, with D possibly matching TRBD1 (6 bases). This CDR3 spans 13 amino acids. V lost 3 bases and J 4 bases, leaving 7 bases between the germline ends. Germline V gene data show CDR1 as MNHEY and CDR2 as SMNVEV (reference sequence). The CDR3 nucleotides read TGTGCCAGCAGTTTTGACAGGAATCAGCCCCAGCATTTT. Its translation is CASSFDRNQPQHF.

This clonotype was picked up a small number of times. The chain joins TRBV5-1 to TRBJ1-2; 10 nucleotides agree with TRBD1. CDR3 length: 15 amino acids. CDR1 is SGHRS, CDR2 YFSETQ, per germline. The V gene end was trimmed by 3 bases and the J gene end by 4 bases; junction bases not matched to a gene: 6. CDR3 residues: CASSSAGTGAYGYTF. CDR3 sequence (DNA): TGCGCCAGCAGCTCAGCCGGGACAGGGGCCTATGGCTACACCTTC.

Many counts were recorded for this clonotype. The V gene is TRBV20-1, the J gene TRBJ1-4; TRBD1 aligns across 9 bases. Germline V lookup: CDR1 DFQATT, CDR2 SNEGSKA (reference sequence). V shed 5 bases, J shed 8 bases, and the junction held 6 bases outside the gene matches. The CDR3 covers 13 residues. This CDR3 reads CSAPGTGKEKLFF. The CDR3 bases are TGCAGTGCTCCCGGGACAGGGAAAGAAAAACTGTTTTTT.

This clonotype occurred a few times. The CDR3 here is CASKDRVPANYGYTF. DNA for the CDR3: TGTGCCAGCAAAGACAGGGTCCCAGCTAACTATGGCTACACCTTC. The V and J genes are TRBV7-2 and TRBJ1-2; 7 bases agree with TRBD1. Germline V gene lookup returns CDR1 SGHTA and CDR2 FQGNSA. V lost 7 bases and J lost 0; bases outside the gene matches: 8. This CDR3 is 15 amino acids long.

This clonotype was counted at least ten times. This chain joins TRBV4-2 and TRBJ2-5; D not certain. Germline V CDR1 and CDR2: LGHNA, YNFKEQ. The CDR3 length is 15 residues. V was trimmed by 0 bases and J by 3 bases, leaving 11 bases between them. CDR3: CASSQDNLLEETQYF. DNA of the CDR3: TGTGCCAGCAGCCAAGATAACCTCCTTGAAGAGACCCAGTACTTC.

V and J are TRBV7-9 and TRBJ2-7, with unresolved D. CDR3 size: 15 residues. From germline, CDR1 is SEHNR and CDR2 FQNEAQ (reference sequence). With 1 base removed from V and 2 bases from J, the gap between germline ends came to 12 bases. This CDR3 is CASSLVWVSPYEQYF. The DNA for the CDR3 is TGTGCCAGCAGCTTAGTCTGGGTCAGCCCCTACGAGCAGTACTTC.

There are many counts of this clonotype. The genes are TRBV2 and TRBJ2-5; D not certain. Per the germline V gene, CDR1 is SNHLY and CDR2 is FYNNEI. Trimming cost V 1 base and J 2 bases, with 8 bases left between them. The CDR3 sequence is 14 residues long. The CDR3, as DNA: TGTGCCAGCAGTGAAGTCAGAGTTCAAGAGACCCAGTACTTC. Translated, it gives CASSEVRVQETQYF.

The chain has TRBV7-9 and TRBJ2-2, with a possible D match to TRBD2 (6 bases). The V gene lost 0 bases and the J gene lost 5 bases, with 10 bases spanning the gap. The CDR3 has 15 residues. The germline CDR1 and CDR2 sequences are SEHNR and FQNEAQ (reference sequence). The CDR3 reads CASSLALAWTGELFF. CDR3 DNA sequence: TGTGCCAGCAGCTTAGCCCTAGCGTGGACCGGGGAGCTGTTTTTT.

This clonotype was seen at least ten times. The chain is built from TRBV20-1 and TRBJ1-2; no clear D gene. The V gene lost 5 bases and the J gene lost 10 bases, with 20 bases spanning the gap. The CDR3 has 13 amino acids. Germline V gives CDR1 DFQATT, CDR2 SNEGSKA (reference sequence). DNA for the CDR3: TGCAGTGCTTTCAGAGGCGGACGAGAGTCCTACACCTTC. It yields the protein CSAFRGGRESYTF.

V is TRBV19 and J is TRBJ1-2, with D possibly TRBD1 on 5 matching bases. Trimming stripped 8 bases from V and 0 bases from J, with 10 bases between. This CDR3 is 13 amino acids long. The germline V gene has CDR1 LNHDA and CDR2 SQIVND (reference sequence). This chain's CDR3 is CASRQGANYGYTF. CDR3 bases: TGTGCCAGTCGGCAGGGAGCTAACTATGGCTACACCTTC. Together with reference TRBV19 and TRBJ1-2, the CDR3 gives the full variable domain: DGGITQSPKYLFRKEGQNVTLSCEQNLNHDAMYWYRQDPGQGLRLIYYSQIVNDFQKGDIAEGYSVSREKKESFPLTVTSAQKNPTAFYLCASRQGANYGYTFGSGTRLTVV.

This clonotype was detected many times. The chain uses TRBV7-8 and TRBJ1-3, with D perhaps TRBD1 (6 bases). The CDR3 spans 17 residues. Per the germline V gene, CDR1 is SGHVS and CDR2 is FQNEAQ. Trimming pared 3 bases from V and 0 bases from J, leaving 15 bases between. The DNA of the CDR3 is TGTGCCAGCAGCTTCTCCCCGGGACACTCCTCTGGAAACACCATATATTTT. This sequence encodes CASSFSPGHSSGNTIYF.

V and J are TRBV6-2 or TRBV6-3 and TRBJ2-7; tentatively, D is TRBD1 or TRBD2 (5 bases each). CDR1 is MNHEY and CDR2 is SVGEGT in the germline V gene. The CDR3 contains 14 residues. Trimming shortened V by 5 bases and J by 2 bases, and 13 bases separated the two germline ends. The CDR3 DNA sequence: TGTGCCAGCAGTATGGGGCGGGCCACCTACGAGCAGTACTTC. This encodes CASSMGRATYEQYF.

This clonotype has a count of ten or more. The chain recombines TRBV20-1 with TRBJ1-6; 7 nucleotides line up with TRBD1. The CDR3 is made up of 12 amino acids. Losses at the gene ends were 6 bases for V and 8 bases for J; bases not matched to a gene: 4. Germline V gives CDR1 DFQATT, CDR2 SNEGSKA (reference sequence). CDR3 residues: CSARGRDSPLHF. CDR3 nucleotides: TGCAGTGCGAGGGGGCGGGATTCACCCCTCCACTTT.

Many counts were recorded for this clonotype. V gene TRBV29-1 combines with J gene TRBJ2-1, with D hard to call. Germline V CDR1 and CDR2: SQVTM, ANQGSEA. The V and J ends lost 5 bases and 0 bases respectively, with 5 bases between them. The CDR3 loop spans 12 amino acids. Here the CDR3 reads CSVRSSYNEQFF. CDR3 DNA sequence: TGCAGCGTTAGGAGCTCCTACAATGAGCAGTTCTTC.

This clonotype was observed a handful of times. The genes are TRBV7-8 and TRBJ2-1; TRBD1 is a possible D gene (6 bases). The CDR3 length is 16 residues. V lost 5 bases and J lost 9, with 23 bases in between. The V gene's germline CDR1 is SGHVS and CDR2 FQNEAQ. The CDR3 is CASSPGRASRGGEQFF. The CDR3 region has the DNA TGTGCCAGCAGCCCAGGCCGAGCTAGCAGAGGGGGTGAGCAGTTCTTC.

Only a few counts were recorded for this clonotype. One end of the junction varies from germline; a read error may be responsible. This sequence joins TRBV29-1 and TRBJ1-2, with 11 positions matching TRBD1. The CDR3 consists of 16 residues. Germline CDR1 SQVTM, CDR2 ANQGSEA. The CDR3 sequence: CSVEDGGTGGFYGDTF. CDR3 coding DNA: TGCAGCGTTGAAGATGGGGGGACAGGGGGTTTCTATGGCGACACCTTC.

The table lists this clonotype with a few counts. V gene TRBV18 combines with J gene TRBJ2-7; tentative D call: TRBD2 (6 bases). The CDR3 sequence is 15 residues long. Germline-derived CDR1 and CDR2 are KGHSH and LQKENI. Trimming removed 7 bases at V and 6 bases at J, with 22 bases between. The CDR3 sequence is CASLREGSGGSEQYF. Written as DNA, the CDR3 is TGTGCCAGCTTGCGTGAAGGGTCCGGGGGAAGCGAGCAGTACTTC.

The genes are TRBV29-1 and TRBJ1-1, with D possibly TRBD1 on 6 matching bases. The CDR3 consists of 11 residues. Germline CDR1 and CDR2: SQVTM and ANQGSEA. V lost 6 bases, J lost 8 bases, and 13 bases lay in between. In DNA, the CDR3 is TGCAGCGTGGCCCGGGGGGCCGAAGCTTTCTTT. Translation gives CSVARGAEAFF.

This clonotype was picked up many times. This rearrangement joins TRBV6-5 to TRBJ2-1; TRBD2 agrees at 9 bases. The trim removed 6 bases at V and 10 bases at J, leaving 16 bases unmatched. The CDR3 spans 16 residues. In germline, CDR1 is MNHEY, CDR2 SVGAGI. The CDR3 spells CASSRAGGQLVSEQFF. CDR3 coding DNA: TGTGCCAGCAGCCGAGCGGGGGGCCAGTTGGTTAGCGAGCAGTTCTTC.

This clonotype was counted a single time. A much larger clone lies a single base off, so this may be a read error. V gene TRBV7-2 combines with J gene TRBJ1-1; TRBD1 aligns across 8 bases. Germline CDR1 reads SGHTA; CDR2 reads FQGNSA. V was clipped by 5 bases and J by 4 bases; unmatched bases: 3. The CDR3 sequence is 13 residues long. The CDR3 loop reads CASSNDRGTEAFF. DNA of the CDR3: TGTGCCAGCAGCAACGACAGGGGCACTGAAGCTTTCTTT.